These 3 T cell receptor beta chains came from one sample sequenced in a study of blood T cell repertoires in COVID-19. Assay used: immunoSEQ multiplex PCR; TCRdb lists only in-frame clones, some missing. The sample contains about 73,000 clones, roughly four fifths of which appear only once. The sequencing sample was made of peripheral blood. These receptors originate from a human donor in a cohort sampled during active COVID-19.

This chain connects TRBV5-4 to TRBJ2-3, with 11 positions matching TRBD2. This CDR3 has 16 residues. Germline lookup yields CDR1 SGHNT and CDR2 YYREEE (reference sequence). V shed 4 bases, J shed 2 bases, and the junction held 6 bases outside the gene matches. DNA for the CDR3: TGTGCCAGCAGCGCGGGTAGCGGGGGGGTCACAGATACGCAGTATTTT. It is translated as CASSAGSGGVTDTQYF. The full variable domain, in which reference TRBV5-4 and TRBJ2-3 provide the parts outside the CDR3, is ETGVTQSPTHLIKTRGQQVTLRCSSQSGHNTVSWYQQALGQGPQFIFQYYREEENGRGNFPPRFSGLQFPNYSSELNVNALELDDSALYLCASSAGSGGVTDTQYFGPGTRLTVL.

The chain recombines TRBV2 with TRBJ1-6; 7 positions agree with TRBD1. V lost 3 bases and J lost 7; bases outside the gene matches: 3. Germline V gene sequence: CDR1 SNHLY, CDR2 FYNNEI. The CDR3 is made up of 14 amino acids. CDR3 DNA sequence: TGTGCCAGCAGTGATGGGACAGCCAATTCACCCCTCCACTTT. Amino acid sequence: CASSDGTANSPLHF.

The chain carries TRBV5-1 and TRBJ2-5, with 8 bases fitting TRBD2. The J segment lost 2 bases and the V segment lost 4 bases, leaving 4 bases of the junction unmatched. The CDR3 loop spans 14 amino acids. Per germline, CDR1 SGHRS and CDR2 YFSETQ. CDR3 DNA sequence: TGCGCCAGCAGCGCGCCGGGGGGGCAAGAGACCCAGTACTTC. Protein: CASSAPGGQETQYF.